This T cell receptor (beta chain) comes out of a study of cytomegalovirus exposure and HLA in healthy donors. Broader study findings: A few chains tied to CMV proved CMV antigen-specific in vitro.

With regard to this clone: The target antigen is unknown.

Vbeta (60) and Jbeta (13) primers were used in the PCR. Clones were read by immunoSEQ multiplex PCR, and TCRdb kept only the in-frame ones, dropping some. Of about 94,000 clones listed, roughly 80% are singletons. Material: PBMCs. The source of this sequence is a human donor in good health.

CDR3 sequence (DNA): TGTGCCAGCAGTGAAGTTGCGGTGAACACTGAAGCTTTCTTT. Its protein product is CASSEVAVNTEAFF. J is TRBJ1-1 and V is TRBV6-1; D is unclear. The CDR3 runs to 14 residues. V lost 1 base to trimming and J lost 0 bases, with 6 bases between them. Germline lookup yields CDR1 MNHNS and CDR2 SASEGT.